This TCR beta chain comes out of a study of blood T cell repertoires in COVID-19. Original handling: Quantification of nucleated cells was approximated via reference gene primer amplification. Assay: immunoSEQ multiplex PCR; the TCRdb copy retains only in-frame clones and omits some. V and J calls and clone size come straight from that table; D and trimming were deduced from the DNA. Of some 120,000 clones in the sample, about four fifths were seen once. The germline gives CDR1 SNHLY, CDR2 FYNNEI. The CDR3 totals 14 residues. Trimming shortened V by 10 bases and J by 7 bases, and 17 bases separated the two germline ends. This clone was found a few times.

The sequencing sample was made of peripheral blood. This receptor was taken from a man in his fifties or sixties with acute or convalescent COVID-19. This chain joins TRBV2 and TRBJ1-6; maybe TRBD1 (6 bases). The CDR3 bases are TGTGCCATCCCGGCGGGGGGCTCGAATTCACCCCTCCACTTT. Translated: CAIPAGGSNSPLHF.